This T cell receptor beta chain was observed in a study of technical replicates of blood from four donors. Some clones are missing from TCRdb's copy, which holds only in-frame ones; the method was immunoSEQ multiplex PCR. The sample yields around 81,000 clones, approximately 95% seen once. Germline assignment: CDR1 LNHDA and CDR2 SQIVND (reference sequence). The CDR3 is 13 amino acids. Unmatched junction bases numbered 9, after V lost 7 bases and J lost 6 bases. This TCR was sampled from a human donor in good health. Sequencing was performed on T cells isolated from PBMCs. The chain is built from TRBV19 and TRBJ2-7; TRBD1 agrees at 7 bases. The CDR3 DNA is TGTGCCAGTAAACGACAGGGTAAACGCGAGCAGTACTTC. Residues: CASKRQGKREQYF. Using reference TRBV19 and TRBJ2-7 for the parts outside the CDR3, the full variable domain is DGGITQSPKYLFRKEGQNVTLSCEQNLNHDAMYWYRQDPGQGLRLIYYSQIVNDFQKGDIAEGYSVSREKKESFPLTVTSAQKNPTAFYLCASKRQGKREQYFGPGTRLTVT.